These 22 T cell receptor beta chains came from one sample sequenced in a study of human versus mouse CDR3 diversity and MHC coevolution. Method: immunoSEQ multiplex PCR; TCRdb's copy keeps in-frame clones and lacks some. The profile shows about 80,000 clones, 85% to 95% of them singletons. The sequenced material came from naive CD4+ T cells from blood. The subset denotes: CD45RO-negative CD62L-positive naive CD4 T cells. Receptor source: a person between 30 and 69 years old in good health.

As for this clone: The same CDR3 arises from other DNA sequences in this sample as well. The chain employs TRBV5-1 and TRBJ1-1, with unresolved D. The germline V gene encodes CDR1 SGHRS and CDR2 YFSETQ. CDR3 length: 15 amino acids. V was cut by 0 bases and J by 2 bases, with 11 bases left in between. The CDR3 reads CASSLGAGENTEAFF. CDR3 nucleotide sequence: TGCGCCAGCAGCTTGGGGGCCGGGGAAAACACTGAAGCTTTCTTT.

This chain uses TRBV7-3 with TRBJ2-1; the match to TRBD1 covers 12 bases. Germline V gene data show CDR1 as SGHTA and CDR2 as FQGTGA. The CDR3 contains 14 residues. V shed 4 bases, J shed 8 bases, and the junction held 3 bases outside the gene matches. CDR3 bases: TGTGCCAGCAGCTCGGGACAGGGGGCCGATGAGCAGTTCTTC. Its protein product is CASSSGQGADEQFF.

The chain joins TRBV7-2 to TRBJ1-1, with TRBD1 matching over 8 bases. Per germline, CDR1 SGHTA and CDR2 FQGNSA. The CDR3 spans 14 residues. J gave up 8 bases and V 4 bases, and 9 bases lay outside the gene matches. The CDR3 region is CASSSGQGKFEAFF. CDR3 in DNA: TGTGCCAGCAGCTCCGGACAGGGCAAGTTCGAAGCTTTCTTT.

The chain links TRBV6-6 to TRBJ1-2; TRBD1 matches at 12 bases. The CDR3 has 14 residues. The trim removed 6 bases at V and 8 bases at J, leaving 7 bases unmatched. Germline loops: CDR1 MNHNY, CDR2 SVGAGI (reference sequence). The CDR3 bases are TGTGCCAGCAGCCCCGGGACAGGGGGCTCAGGCTACACCTTC. This gives the protein CASSPGTGGSGYTF.

The rearrangement links TRBV18 to TRBJ1-1; TRBD1 matches 7 bases. Losses at the gene ends were 4 bases for V and 3 bases for J; bases not matched to a gene: 8. This CDR3 spans 15 amino acids. Germline lookup yields CDR1 KGHSH and CDR2 LQKENI. This CDR3 is CASSLRTGSDTEAFF. CDR3 nucleotide sequence: TGTGCCAGCTCACTTAGGACAGGCTCGGACACTGAAGCTTTCTTT.

The chain is built from TRBV18 and TRBJ1-1, with D possibly being TRBD1 (5 bases). Per the germline V gene, CDR1 is KGHSH and CDR2 is LQKENI. CDR3 length: 13 amino acids. V shed 5 bases and J shed 2 bases, with 9 bases lying between them. CDR3 loop: CASSSDRNTEAFF. The CDR3 DNA reads as TGTGCCAGCTCATCTGACAGAAACACTGAAGCTTTCTTT.

In DNA, the CDR3 is TGTGCCAGTAGTGACGCGGGGCAGCCCCAGCATTTT. As protein: CASSDAGQPQHF. The chain couples TRBV19 to TRBJ1-5; D is unclear. This CDR3 has 12 amino acids. Trimming removed 5 bases at V and 7 bases at J, with 9 bases between. Germline values: CDR1 LNHDA, CDR2 SQIVND (reference sequence).

This clone was detected once. The chain carries TRBV7-2 and TRBJ2-7; TRBD2 matches 8 bases. After removal of 1 base from V and 0 bases from J, the junction contained 2 bases not matched to a gene. This CDR3 is 15 amino acids long. The germline CDR1 and CDR2 sequences are SGHTA and FQGNSA. DNA for the CDR3: TGTGCCAGCAGCTTAGAGCGGGGGAGCTCCTACGAGCAGTACTTC. Amino acids: CASSLERGSSYEQYF.

V and J are TRBV6-6 and TRBJ2-1; D is uncertain. The germline gives CDR1 MNHNY, CDR2 SVGAGI (reference sequence). The CDR3 is 14 residues long. Trimming left V 4 bases short and J 1 base short, with 8 bases between. CDR3 residues: CASSSGRSYNEQFF. The CDR3 DNA follows: TGTGCCAGCAGTTCGGGTCGATCCTACAATGAGCAGTTCTTC.

This sequence joins TRBV27 and TRBJ2-1; 12 bases agree with TRBD2. The CDR3 length is 15 residues. J gave up 7 bases and V 6 bases, and 7 bases lay outside the gene matches. The germline V gene has CDR1 MNHEY and CDR2 SMNVEV (reference sequence). The CDR3 is CASSRLAGGMNEQFF. Written as DNA, the CDR3 is TGTGCCAGCAGCCGTCTAGCGGGGGGGATGAATGAGCAGTTCTTC.

This chain connects TRBV6-6 to TRBJ1-1; D gene uncertain. CDR3 size: 13 residues. V dropped 6 bases and J dropped 5 bases, with 13 bases sitting between them. In germline, CDR1 is MNHNY, CDR2 SVGAGI (reference sequence). The CDR3: CASREDPLTEAFF. The CDR3 DNA follows: TGTGCCAGCAGGGAGGACCCCTTGACTGAAGCTTTCTTT.

The chain is built from TRBV7-9 and TRBJ1-1, with D possibly being TRBD1 (6 bases). CDR1 and CDR2 from the germline V gene are SEHNR and FQNEAQ (reference sequence). The CDR3 extends over 15 amino acids. Trimming took 2 bases from V and 4 from J, leaving 14 bases between them. This chain's CDR3 is CASSLSRGAATEAFF. The DNA of the CDR3 is TGTGCCAGCAGCTTAAGTCGGGGGGCGGCCACTGAAGCTTTCTTT.

This clone was recorded only once. The chain carries TRBV9 and TRBJ2-7, with a weak D call TRBD1 (6 bases). The CDR3 runs 15 residues. V was cut by 2 bases and J by 0 bases, with 12 bases left in between. Germline V gene data show CDR1 as SGDLS and CDR2 as YYNGEE. CDR3 amino acids: CASSVGGRGSYEQYF. The CDR3 coding sequence is TGTGCCAGCAGCGTGGGCGGCAGGGGCTCCTACGAGCAGTACTTC.

The chain combines TRBV28 with TRBJ2-2; 8 bases are shared with TRBD2. Trimming took 3 bases from V and 5 from J; bases not matched to a gene: 8. The CDR3 has 16 amino acids. Germline CDR1 reads MDHEN; CDR2 reads SYDVKM. CDR3: CASSFSSGSLTGELFF. DNA of the CDR3: TGTGCCAGCAGTTTCTCCAGCGGGAGTCTAACCGGGGAGCTGTTTTTT.

The chain employs TRBV14 and TRBJ1-2, with D perhaps TRBD1 (5 bases). The CDR3 runs 12 residues. Germline assignment: CDR1 SGHDN and CDR2 FVKESK. The V and J ends lost 4 bases and 4 bases respectively, with 7 bases between them. CDR3 in DNA: TGTGCCAGCAGCCCCCAGGGCTATGGCTACACCTTC. Encoded protein: CASSPQGYGYTF.

This chain links TRBV20-1 with TRBJ2-5; possible D gene TRBD2, 6 bases. The CDR3 runs to 11 residues. CDR1 and CDR2 from the germline V gene are DFQATT and SNEGSKA (reference sequence). CDR3 in amino acids: CRTGLGETQYF. CDR3 bases: TGCAGGACGGGACTTGGGGAGACCCAGTACTTC.

The chain uses TRBV19 and TRBJ2-7; 8 nucleotides align to TRBD2. The germline CDR1 and CDR2 sequences are LNHDA and SQIVND (reference sequence). This CDR3 has 17 amino acids. The ends lost 4 bases at V and 3 bases at J; junction bases unmatched: 14. The CDR3 DNA reads TGTGCCAGTAGTAAGGTTAGCGGGACCCTATACAGCTACGAGCAGTACTTC. This translates into CASSKVSGTLYSYEQYF. Combining the CDR3 with reference TRBV19 and TRBJ2-7 gives the whole variable domain DGGITQSPKYLFRKEGQNVTLSCEQNLNHDAMYWYRQDPGQGLRLIYYSQIVNDFQKGDIAEGYSVSREKKESFPLTVTSAQKNPTAFYLCASSKVSGTLYSYEQYFGPGTRLTVT.

The chain uses TRBV18 and TRBJ1-5, with a possible D match to TRBD1 (6 bases). Germline V CDR1 and CDR2: KGHSH, LQKENI. The V and J ends lost 4 bases and 7 bases respectively, with 14 bases between them. The CDR3 totals 14 residues. The DNA of the CDR3 is TGTGCCAGCTCACTGGACAGCTTAACCCAGCCCCAGCATTTT. Translated: CASSLDSLTQPQHF.

The rearrangement links TRBV5-8 to TRBJ1-5; 8 bases align to TRBD1. This CDR3 contains 14 residues. The V gene's germline CDR1 is SGHTS and CDR2 YDEGEE. The V gene end was trimmed by 1 base and the J gene end by 5 bases; junction bases not matched to a gene: 2. The CDR3 here is CASSLSGGDQPQHF. The CDR3 region has the DNA TGTGCCAGCAGCTTGTCAGGGGGCGATCAGCCCCAGCATTTT. The full variable domain, with the rest looked up from reference TRBV5-8 and TRBJ1-5, is EAGVTQSPTHLIKTRGQQATLRCSPISGHTSVYWYQQALGLGLQFLLWYDEGEERNRGNFPPRFSGRQFPNYSSELNVNALELEDSALYLCASSLSGGDQPQHFGDGTRLSIL.

The rearrangement joins TRBV28 to TRBJ2-7; D perhaps matches TRBD1 (6 bases). There are 14 residues in the CDR3. Trimming stripped 7 bases from V and 2 bases from J, with 15 bases between. From germline, CDR1 is MDHEN and CDR2 SYDVKM. The CDR3 DNA follows: TGTGCCAGCACCTCTGCCAGGGGCGCCTACGAGCAGTACTTC. This encodes CASTSARGAYEQYF.

The CDR3 DNA follows: TGTGCCAGCAGCCGACGGACAGGGGAAAACATTCAGTACTTC. It translates to CASSRRTGENIQYF. The rearrangement links TRBV6-6 to TRBJ2-4; 9 nucleotides match TRBD1. The ends lost 6 bases at V and 5 bases at J; junction bases unmatched: 5. Germline CDR1 and CDR2: MNHNY and SVGAGI (reference sequence). The CDR3 extends over 14 amino acids.

In nucleotides, the CDR3 is TGTGCCAGCAGCTTACGGCAGGGGCAGACTGAAGCTTTCTTT. This codes for CASSLRQGQTEAFF. The rearrangement joins TRBV7-2 to TRBJ1-1; TRBD1 might be the D (6 bases). Trimming removed 2 bases from V and 5 bases from J, with 12 bases in between. There are 14 residues in the CDR3. Per the germline V gene, CDR1 is SGHTA and CDR2 is FQGNSA.